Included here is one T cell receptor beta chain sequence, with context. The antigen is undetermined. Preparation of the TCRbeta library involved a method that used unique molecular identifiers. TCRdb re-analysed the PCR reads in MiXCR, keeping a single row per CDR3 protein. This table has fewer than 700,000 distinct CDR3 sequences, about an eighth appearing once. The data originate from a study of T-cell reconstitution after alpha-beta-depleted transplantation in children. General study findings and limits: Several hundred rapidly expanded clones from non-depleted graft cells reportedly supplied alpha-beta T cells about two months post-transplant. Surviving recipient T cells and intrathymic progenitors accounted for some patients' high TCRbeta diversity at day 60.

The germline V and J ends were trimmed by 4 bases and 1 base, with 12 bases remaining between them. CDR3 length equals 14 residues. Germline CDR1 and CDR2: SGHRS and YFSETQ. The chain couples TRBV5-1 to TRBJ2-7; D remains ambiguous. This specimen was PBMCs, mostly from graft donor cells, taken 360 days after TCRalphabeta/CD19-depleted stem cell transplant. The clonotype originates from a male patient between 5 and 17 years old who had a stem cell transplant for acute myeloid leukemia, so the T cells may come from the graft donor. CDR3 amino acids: CASSPKSGSYEQYF. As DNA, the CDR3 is TGCGCCAGCAGCCCTAAGTCTGGGTCCTACGAGCAGTACTTC. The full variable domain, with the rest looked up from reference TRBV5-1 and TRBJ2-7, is KAGVTQTPRYLIKTRGQQVTLSCSPISGHRSVSWYQQTPGQGLQFLFEYFSETQRNKGNFPGRFSGRQFSNSRSEMNVSTLELGDSALYLCASSPKSGSYEQYFGPGTRLTVT.